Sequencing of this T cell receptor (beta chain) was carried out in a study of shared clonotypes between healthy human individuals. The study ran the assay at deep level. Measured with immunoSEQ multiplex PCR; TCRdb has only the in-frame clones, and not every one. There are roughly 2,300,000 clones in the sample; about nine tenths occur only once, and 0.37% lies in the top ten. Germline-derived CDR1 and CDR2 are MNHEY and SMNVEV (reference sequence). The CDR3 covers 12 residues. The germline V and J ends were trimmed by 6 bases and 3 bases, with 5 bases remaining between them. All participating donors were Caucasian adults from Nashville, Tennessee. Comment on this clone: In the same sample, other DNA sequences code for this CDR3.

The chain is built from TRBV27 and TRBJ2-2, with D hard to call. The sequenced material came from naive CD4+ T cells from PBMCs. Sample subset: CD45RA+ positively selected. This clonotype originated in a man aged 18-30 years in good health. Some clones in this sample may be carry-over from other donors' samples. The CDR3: CASRGYTGELFF. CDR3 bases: TGTGCCAGCAGGGGGTACACCGGGGAGCTGTTTTTT.